Following are 13 T cell receptor beta chains from one sample sequenced in a study of OX40 agonist ivuxolimab in advanced cancers. Data came from immunoSEQ multiplex PCR; TCRdb stores just in-frame clones and leaves some out. The sample has tens of thousands of clones; just over 90% are singletons. The sample here was CD4+ or CD8+ T cells sorted from blood, taken in a trial of the OX40 agonist ivuxolimab. Receptors originate from an adult with an advanced solid tumor such as melanoma, head and neck, liver or kidney cancer.

The genes are TRBV4-3 and TRBJ1-5, with D uncertain. Germline V gene lookup returns CDR1 LGHNA and CDR2 YSLEER. CDR3 size: 15 residues. V lost 2 bases and J lost 6, with 14 bases in between. CDR3 sequence reads: CASSQQTGVGQPQHF. The DNA of the CDR3 is TGCGCCAGCAGCCAACAGACTGGGGTTGGTCAGCCCCAGCATTTT.

The gene calls are TRBV6-5 and TRBJ2-5; 8 bases match TRBD1. The CDR3 is 15 amino acids. J lost 1 base, V lost 4 bases, and 5 bases had no gene match. In germline, CDR1 is MNHEY, CDR2 SVGAGI. CDR3 protein: CASSLDRAPQETQYF. CDR3 coding DNA: TGTGCCAGCAGTTTGGACAGGGCCCCCCAAGAGACCCAGTACTTC.

This CDR3 is CARSLAAVHDEQFF. CDR3 sequence (DNA): TGTGCCAGAAGCTTGGCCGCCGTCCACGATGAGCAGTTCTTC. V gene TRBV5-3 combines with J gene TRBJ2-1; no reliable D call. TRBV5-3 is known as an ORF, though its function is uncertain. The CDR3 is 14 residues long. V lost 0 bases, J lost 8 bases, and 12 bases lay in between.

The CDR3 here is CATSRDLRASGEQFF. Here the CDR3 DNA reads TGTGCCACCAGCAGAGATTTAAGGGCTAGCGGTGAGCAGTTCTTC. The rearrangement joins TRBV15 to TRBJ2-1, with 7 bases fitting TRBD2. V shed 0 bases and J 9 bases; nucleotides not matched to a gene: 8. Germline CDR1 LNHNV, CDR2 YYDKDF (reference sequence). The CDR3 covers 15 residues.

For the CDR3, the DNA is TGTGCCAGCTCACCGTCCAACAGGGGACTACTCTACGAGCAGTACTTC. This sequence encodes CASSPSNRGLLYEQYF. The chain carries TRBV18 and TRBJ2-7; TRBD1 or TRBD2 may be the D gene (7 bases each). Trimming took 3 bases from V and 3 from J, leaving 18 bases between them. The CDR3 runs to 16 residues. The germline V gene has CDR1 KGHSH and CDR2 LQKENI.

This chain connects TRBV4-3 to TRBJ2-5, with 10 positions matching TRBD2. V shed 1 base, J shed 4 bases, and the junction held 9 bases outside the gene matches. Germline V lookup: CDR1 LGHNA, CDR2 YSLEER. The CDR3 totals 17 residues. CDR3 loop: CASSQALSGRAVETQYF. CDR3 bases: TGCGCCAGCAGCCAAGCATTGAGCGGGAGGGCCGTAGAGACCCAGTACTTC.

This chain uses TRBV29-1 with TRBJ2-3; possibly TRBD1 for D (6 bases). CDR1 is SQVTM, CDR2 ANQGSEA, per germline. V was shortened by 3 bases and J by 3 bases, with 7 bases between the two germline ends. The CDR3 has 12 amino acids. The CDR3 DNA is TGCAGCGTTGAGGGGGCGACAGATACGCAGTATTTT. As protein: CSVEGATDTQYF.

This chain links TRBV18 with TRBJ1-1; 8 positions agree with TRBD1. The germline V gene encodes CDR1 KGHSH and CDR2 LQKENI. Trimming at V came to 6 bases and at J to 7 bases, leaving 13 bases not matched to a gene. CDR3 size: 15 residues. The CDR3 here is CASSLVGQDVGEAFF. In nucleotides, the CDR3 is TGTGCCAGCTCGCTGGTGGGACAGGACGTGGGTGAAGCTTTCTTT.

The chain has TRBV4-3 and TRBJ1-3, with D possibly being TRBD1 (5 bases). This CDR3 has 16 residues. Looked up from germline, CDR1 is LGHNA and CDR2 is YSLEER. The ends were cut back, 1 base at V and 2 bases at J, with 12 bases in the middle. CDR3 sequence reads: CASSQGVGDPGNTIYF. The CDR3 region has the DNA TGCGCCAGCAGCCAAGGAGTAGGGGACCCTGGAAACACCATATATTTT.

V usage is TRBV7-2 and J usage is TRBJ1-1, with 8 nucleotides matching TRBD1. Per germline, CDR1 SGHTA and CDR2 FQGNSA. V trimming: 7 bases; J trimming: 8 bases; junction bases outside the gene matches: 12. There are 14 residues in the CDR3. The CDR3 here is CASIPTGVGKEAFF. CDR3 bases: TGTGCCAGCATCCCGACAGGGGTCGGGAAGGAAGCTTTCTTT.

The chain links TRBV5-4 to TRBJ2-7; D unresolved. Germline CDR1 is SGHNT and CDR2 is YYREEE (reference sequence). The CDR3 extends over 12 amino acids. With 1 base removed from V and 8 bases from J, the gap between germline ends came to 10 bases. The CDR3 coding sequence is TGTGCCAGCAGCTTGAATTCGGTGAAGCAGTACTTC. Translated, it gives CASSLNSVKQYF.

This chain uses TRBV6-5 with TRBJ1-4; no clear D gene. CDR1 MNHEY and CDR2 SVGAGI come from the germline V gene. V was pared by 2 bases and J by 0 bases, with 7 bases between. CDR3 length: 15 residues. The CDR3 is CASSYGGATNEKLFF. The CDR3 DNA reads as TGTGCCAGCAGTTACGGCGGGGCAACTAATGAAAAACTGTTTTTT.

The V and J genes are TRBV28 and TRBJ2-5; either TRBD1 or TRBD2 may fit D (5 bases each). The J call may be mistaken, given a closer DNA end match to TRBJ2-7. This CDR3 comprises 16 residues. Germline CDR1 reads MDHEN; CDR2 reads SYDVKM. For the CDR3, the DNA is TGTGCCAGCAGTCGAGCTCGGGACCTTTTCTCCTACGAGCAGTACTTC. It yields the protein CASSRARDLFSYEQYF.